Following are 28 T cell receptor beta chains from one sample sequenced in a study of T-cell memory formation after mild COVID-19. TCRdb ran MiXCR on the 5' RACE reads and lists one entry per CDR3 protein. This table holds approximately 260,000 distinct CDR3 sequences, approximately 16% found once. Sequencing was performed on PBMCs or a T cell subset sorted from them (not recorded which). These receptors were collected from a young man who had mild COVID-19 (a few samples of this study predate the infection). Cell type and time point are not known.

This clonotype was observed at least ten times. The V gene is TRBV6-2 or TRBV6-3, the J gene TRBJ1-1, with D perhaps TRBD1 (5 bases). Trimming took 6 bases from V and 4 from J, leaving 12 bases between them. CDR1 and CDR2 (germline): MNHEY, SVGEGT. There are 13 residues in the CDR3. Here the CDR3 reads CASSRQGGTEAFF. CDR3 bases: TGTGCCAGCAGCAGGCAGGGAGGCACTGAAGCTTTCTTT.

This rearrangement joins TRBV4-1 to TRBJ2-2, with 9 bases identical to TRBD1. From germline, CDR1 is MGHRA and CDR2 YSYEKL. This CDR3 spans 17 amino acids. With V trimmed by 2 bases and J by 5 bases, 9 bases remained unmatched. The CDR3 DNA follows: TGCGCCAGCAGCCAAACAGGGGGCGCCGGGTGGACCGGGGAGCTGTTTTTT. Translated, it gives CASSQTGGAGWTGELFF.

The chain uses TRBV5-4 and TRBJ2-5, with 8 positions matching TRBD1. The trim removed 1 base at V and 2 bases at J, leaving 4 bases unmatched. Germline assignment: CDR1 SGHNT and CDR2 YYREEE (reference sequence). The CDR3 has 15 amino acids. The CDR3 coding sequence is TGTGCCAGCAGCTTGAGAACAGGGGGGCAAGAGACCCAGTACTTC. The encoded protein is CASSLRTGGQETQYF.

The genes are TRBV10-3 and TRBJ2-6; perhaps TRBD1 as D (6 bases). The CDR3 is 13 amino acids. V gave up 10 bases and J gave up 4 bases, with 11 bases separating them. CDR1 and CDR2 (germline): ENHRY, SYGVKD. DNA for the CDR3: TGTGCCACACAGGGATCCGGGGCCAACGTCCTGACTTTC. It specifies CATQGSGANVLTF.

The chain links TRBV5-1 to TRBJ2-7, with D unclear. The CDR3 length is 14 residues. Trimming left V 4 bases short and J 0 bases short, with 11 bases between. Germline V CDR1 and CDR2: SGHRS, YFSETQ. CDR3: CASSPSSTSYEQYF. CDR3 DNA: TGCGCCAGCAGCCCATCATCTACCTCCTACGAGCAGTACTTC.

This chain connects TRBV11-2 to TRBJ1-1; D is undetermined. V lost 5 bases to trimming and J lost 5 bases, with 12 bases between them. This CDR3 contains 13 residues. CDR1 and CDR2 (germline): SGHAT, FQNNGV. The CDR3 coding sequence is TGTGCCAGCAGCCCCGCAGGCGGAACTGAAGCTTTCTTT. Protein product: CASSPAGGTEAFF.

J is TRBJ1-6 and V is TRBV6-5; maybe TRBD1 (5 bases). Germline CDR1 is MNHEY and CDR2 is SVGAGI. Trimming cost V 5 bases and J 9 bases, with 17 bases left between them. This CDR3 has 15 residues. In DNA form, the CDR3 reads TGTGCCAGCAGTCACCCCGGGGGTCAGGGTTCACCCCTCCACTTT. It is translated as CASSHPGGQGSPLHF.

The sample holds many counts of this clonotype. The chain links TRBV5-1 to TRBJ2-1, with TRBD2 identical over 11 bases. The CDR3 consists of 16 residues. The trim removed 2 bases at V and 1 base at J, leaving 2 bases unmatched. CDR1 is SGHRS and CDR2 is YFSETQ in the germline V gene. The DNA for the CDR3 is TGCGCCAGCAGCTTCTCTAGCGGGGGGTCCTACAATGAGCAGTTCTTC. This gives the protein CASSFSSGGSYNEQFF.

The chain couples TRBV7-6 to TRBJ2-1; 9 bases are a match to TRBD2. CDR1 is SGHVS, CDR2 FNYEAQ, per germline. The V gene end was trimmed by 5 bases and the J gene end by 4 bases; junction bases not matched to a gene: 9. The CDR3 covers 16 residues. The CDR3 nucleotides read TGTGCCAGCAGCCTCATAGCGGGGGCCCTTTACAATGAGCAGTTCTTC. Its translation: CASSLIAGALYNEQFF.

This rearrangement joins TRBV12-3 or TRBV12-4 to TRBJ1-5; D possibly corresponds to TRBD1 (6 bases). Trimming shortened V by 6 bases and J by 4 bases, and 13 bases separated the two germline ends. The CDR3 covers 14 residues. As DNA, the CDR3 is TGTGCCAGCAGCCTACAGGGTGTTAATCAGCCCCAGCATTTT. Translated, it gives CASSLQGVNQPQHF.

The CDR3 bases are TGTGCCAGCAGTTACGGGGCTCCGCCCAAGACTTCACCCCTCCACTTT. It codes for CASSYGAPPKTSPLHF. The chain links TRBV6-2 or TRBV6-3 to TRBJ1-6; D is perhaps TRBD1 (5 bases). There are 16 residues in the CDR3. Trimming removed 2 bases from V and 9 bases from J, with 17 bases in between. CDR1 MNHEY and CDR2 SVGEGT come from the germline V gene.

This chain uses TRBV2 with TRBJ1-1; D is perhaps TRBD1 (5 bases). Germline loops: CDR1 SNHLY, CDR2 FYNNEI. The CDR3 has 14 residues. Trimming stripped 4 bases from V and 4 bases from J, with 13 bases between. The CDR3 loop reads CASSVTGMGTEAFF. The CDR3 DNA follows: TGTGCCAGCAGTGTCACAGGAATGGGCACTGAAGCTTTCTTT.

The chain joins TRBV7-6 to TRBJ2-7; 9 nucleotides match TRBD1. From germline, CDR1 is SGHVS and CDR2 FNYEAQ. J lost 7 bases, V lost 0 bases, and 4 bases had no gene match. This CDR3 is 14 amino acids long. DNA of the CDR3: TGTGCCAGCAGCTTAGCACAGGGGGCAGGGGAGCAGTACTTC. This sequence encodes CASSLAQGAGEQYF.

This clonotype was seen more than once but under ten times. The rearrangement uses TRBV12-3 or TRBV12-4 and TRBJ2-7, with 9 bases aligning to TRBD2. CDR3 length: 18 residues. V was clipped by 2 bases and J by 1 base; unmatched bases: 12. The CDR3 DNA sequence: TGTGCCAGCAGTTTACGGACTAGCGCCTTAGTTCCTTCCTACGAGCAGTACTTC. This sequence encodes CASSLRTSALVPSYEQYF.

The chain has TRBV7-2 and TRBJ1-5; D not resolved. The CDR3 length is 15 residues. V was trimmed by 1 base and J by 4 bases, leaving 11 bases between them. CDR1 is SGHTA, CDR2 FQGNSA, per germline. The CDR3 region has the DNA TGTGCCAGCAGCTTAGACCCCGGTCGGAATCAGCCCCAGCATTTT. Protein sequence: CASSLDPGRNQPQHF.

This clonotype occurred a few times. An end of the junction does not agree with germline; a read error may underlie this. This chain joins TRBV7-7 and TRBJ2-2, with no clear D. Germline assignment: CDR1 SSHAT and CDR2 FNYEAQ (reference sequence). The CDR3 loop spans 13 amino acids. CDR3 nucleotide sequence: TGTGCTAGCAGCGCCTCGTGGACCGGGGAGCTGTTTTTT. Translation: CASSASWTGELFF.

This clonotype was observed a few times. J is TRBJ2-1 and V is TRBV2; 10 bases are a match to TRBD1. V dropped 4 bases and J dropped 9; count of bases not matched to a gene: 6. Germline V gives CDR1 SNHLY, CDR2 FYNNEI. The CDR3 length is 14 residues. The CDR3 nucleotides read TGTGCCAGCAGTGGGGACAGGGGTTTCGGTGAGCAGTTCTTC. This codes for CASSGDRGFGEQFF.

This clonotype was recorded a few times. The rearrangement joins TRBV19 to TRBJ2-1; 9 bases line up with TRBD2. There are 14 residues in the CDR3. Germline lookup yields CDR1 LNHDA and CDR2 SQIVND (reference sequence). Germline trimming cut 7 bases from V and 9 bases from J; bases unmatched to any gene: 10. The CDR3 DNA sequence: TGTGCCAGTAATCTTGCGGGGGGGCCGGGTGAGCAGTTCTTC. This gives the protein CASNLAGGPGEQFF.

The rearrangement uses TRBV5-1 and TRBJ2-2; TRBD1 aligns across 8 bases. This CDR3 contains 15 residues. Germline V gene sequence: CDR1 SGHRS, CDR2 YFSETQ. V lost 2 bases to trimming and J lost 3 bases; unmatched junction nucleotides: 3. CDR3 protein: CASSLQGVDTGELFF. In DNA form, the CDR3 reads TGCGCCAGCAGCTTACAGGGGGTGGACACCGGGGAGCTGTTTTTT.

The sample holds a few counts of this clonotype. J is TRBJ1-2 and V is TRBV20-1; 7 bases are shared with TRBD1. V gave up 5 bases and J gave up 6 bases; unmatched junction bases: 9. The CDR3 totals 13 residues. The germline V gene encodes CDR1 DFQATT and CDR2 SNEGSKA (reference sequence). CDR3 DNA sequence: TGCAGTGCTTTTGCGACAGGGAGGGATGGCTACACCTTC. Translation: CSAFATGRDGYTF.

The V call is TRBV28, the J call TRBJ2-7; D might be TRBD2 (6 bases). Deletions cut 3 bases from V and 1 base from J, with 10 bases between. The CDR3 is 14 residues long. The V gene's germline CDR1 is MDHEN and CDR2 SYDVKM. The CDR3: CASSFGGDSYEQYF. The CDR3 DNA is TGTGCCAGCAGTTTCGGCGGGGATTCCTACGAGCAGTACTTC.

This clonotype was counted only a few times. The J gene is TRBJ2-7, the V gene TRBV4-2, with 9 nucleotides matching TRBD1. Germline V gene sequence: CDR1 LGHNA, CDR2 YNFKEQ. The length of the CDR3 is 16 residues. Trimming took 4 bases from V and 7 from J; bases not matched to a gene: 14. The CDR3 DNA sequence: TGTGCCAGCAGCCCTTATGGGGAGGGACAGGGAGTGGAGCAGTACTTC. This sequence encodes CASSPYGEGQGVEQYF.

This chain uses TRBV7-3 with TRBJ1-1; D may be TRBD1 (6 bases). The CDR3 consists of 14 residues. Trimming shortened V by 3 bases and J by 5 bases, and 13 bases separated the two germline ends. CDR1 SGHTA and CDR2 FQGTGA come from the germline V gene. In DNA, the CDR3 is TGTGCCAGCAGCTTCCAGGGGCAGGATACTGAAGCTTTCTTT. As protein: CASSFQGQDTEAFF.

V and J are TRBV7-2 and TRBJ2-5; D possibly corresponds to TRBD2 (6 bases). Deletions cut 4 bases from V and 7 bases from J, with 7 bases between. The CDR3 length is 11 residues. Germline V gene data show CDR1 as SGHTA and CDR2 as FQGNSA. The CDR3 loop is CASSSEGTQYF. The CDR3 nucleotides read TGTGCCAGCAGCTCGGAGGGGACCCAGTACTTC.

The table lists this clonotype with a few counts. This chain links TRBV5-1 with TRBJ2-5; weak D call: TRBD2 (6 bases). The ends were cut back, 1 base at V and 5 bases at J, with 15 bases in the middle. CDR3 length equals 15 residues. The V gene's germline CDR1 is SGHRS and CDR2 YFSETQ. The DNA of the CDR3 is TGCGCCAGCAGCTTGTTGTCTAGCGCTCTCGAGACCCAGTACTTC. It specifies CASSLLSSALETQYF.

The chain combines TRBV20-1 with TRBJ1-2, with D possibly matching TRBD1 (5 bases). V was cut by 5 bases and J by 2 bases, with 15 bases left in between. The germline V gene encodes CDR1 DFQATT and CDR2 SNEGSKA (reference sequence). CDR3 length: 14 residues. The DNA of the CDR3 is TGCAGTGCTCCCCGGGGGGGATCGAACTATGGCTACACCTTC. Protein: CSAPRGGSNYGYTF.

This clonotype was found a few times. The chain uses TRBV5-6 and TRBJ1-5; possible D gene TRBD1, 6 bases. Trimming left V 4 bases short and J 10 bases short, with 18 bases between. The CDR3 totals 14 residues. Germline V gene sequence: CDR1 SGHDT, CDR2 YYEEEE. The CDR3 nucleotides are TGTGCCAGCAGCCCCGGCCGGGGGGCTGGTCCCCAGCATTTT. Translated, it gives CASSPGRGAGPQHF.

In its sample, this clonotype was seen a few times. This chain links TRBV5-1 with TRBJ1-1; the D gene is possibly TRBD1 (6 bases). The CDR3 has 15 residues. Germline lookup yields CDR1 SGHRS and CDR2 YFSETQ. Trimming removed 2 bases at V and 1 base at J, with 12 bases between. The CDR3 DNA is TGCGCCAGCAGCTTAATGACAGGAACGAACACTGAAGCTTTCTTT. Amino acid sequence: CASSLMTGTNTEAFF. Combining the CDR3 with reference TRBV5-1 and TRBJ1-1 gives the whole variable domain KAGVTQTPRYLIKTRGQQVTLSCSPISGHRSVSWYQQTPGQGLQFLFEYFSETQRNKGNFPGRFSGRQFSNSRSEMNVSTLELGDSALYLCASSLMTGTNTEAFFGQGTRLTVV.